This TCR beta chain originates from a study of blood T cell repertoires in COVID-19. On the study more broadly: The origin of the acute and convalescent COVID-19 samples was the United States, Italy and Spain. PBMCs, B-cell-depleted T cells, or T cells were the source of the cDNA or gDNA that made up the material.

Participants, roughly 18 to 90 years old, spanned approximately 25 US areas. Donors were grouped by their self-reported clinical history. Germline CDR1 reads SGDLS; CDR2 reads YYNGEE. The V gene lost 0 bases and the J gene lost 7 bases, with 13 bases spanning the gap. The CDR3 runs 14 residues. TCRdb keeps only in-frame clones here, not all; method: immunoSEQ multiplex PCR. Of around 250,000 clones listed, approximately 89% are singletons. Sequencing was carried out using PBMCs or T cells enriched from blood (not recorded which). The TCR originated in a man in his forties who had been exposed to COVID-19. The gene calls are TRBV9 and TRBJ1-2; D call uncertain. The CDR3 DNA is TGTGCCAGCAGCGTAGGAGCGAGTGACGGTGGCTACACCTTC. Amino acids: CASSVGASDGGYTF. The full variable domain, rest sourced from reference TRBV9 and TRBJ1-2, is DSGVTQTPKHLITATGQRVTLRCSPRSGDLSVYWYQQSLDQGLQFLIQYYNGEERAKGNILERFSAQQFPDLHSELNLSSLELGDSALYFCASSVGASDGGYTFGSGTRLTVV.